Listed here are 14 T cell receptor beta chains from one sample, sequenced in a study of T cells in Graves' hyperthyroidism and ophthalmopathy. RNA transcripts served as the template for amplifying TCR beta CDR3 regions. The HTBI primer set drove a first-round RT-PCR of the TCR CDR3. TCRdb itself ran the multiplex PCR reads through MiXCR, one entry per CDR3 protein. The sample holds about 840,000 distinct CDR3 sequences, 38% seen once. Sequencing was done on a sample of blood. The receptors shown here come from a man between 18 and 29 years old with Graves' hyperthyroidism.

The V gene is TRBV7-8, the J gene TRBJ2-2; unclear D gene. Germline CDR1 and CDR2: SGHVS and FQNEAQ. The length of the CDR3 is 14 residues. The V end was cut by 6 bases, the J end by 1 base, with 9 bases between. The CDR3 protein is CASSFDLNTGELFF. The CDR3 nucleotides read TGTGCCAGCAGTTTTGACTTGAACACCGGGGAGCTGTTTTTT.

About this clonotype: The DNA is omitted, as the CDR3 cannot be located on it reliably, and the CDR3 follows TCRdb's listing. The chain uses TRBV10-3 and TRBJ1-2; the D segment call TRBD1 is taken from the table without a DNA check. The CDR3 contains 13 residues when both ends are counted. CDR1 and CDR2 from the germline V gene are ENHRY and SYGVKD. The CDR3 loop is CATVGQGSKGNTF.

This clonotype was seen a handful of times. The chain uses TRBV20-1 and TRBJ2-7; D is ambiguous. With 5 bases removed from V and 3 bases from J, the gap between germline ends came to 11 bases. Germline V CDR1 and CDR2: DFQATT, SNEGSKA (reference sequence). This CDR3 region has 12 residues. Written as DNA, the CDR3 is TGCAGTGCTGAGGTCAGGTACTACGAGCAGTACTTC. Amino acid sequence: CSAEVRYYEQYF.

The table lists this clonotype with many counts. This sequence joins TRBV29-1 and TRBJ2-7; D may be TRBD1 (6 bases). Per the germline V gene, CDR1 is SQVTM and CDR2 is ANQGSEA. This CDR3 comprises 12 residues. Trimming removed 6 bases at V and 3 bases at J, with 12 bases between. CDR3 DNA: TGCAGCGTCCGCGAGGGGGTCTACGAGCAGTACTTC. Amino acids: CSVREGVYEQYF.

The chain employs TRBV6-5 and TRBJ1-4; the D is unclear. The V end was cut by 2 bases, the J end by 6 bases, with 4 bases between. CDR1 and CDR2 from the germline V gene are MNHEY and SVGAGI. There are 12 residues in the CDR3. The CDR3, as DNA: TGTGCCAGCAGTTACAGTTATGAAAAACTGTTTTTT. Protein: CASSYSYEKLFF.

This clonotype came up many times. The rearrangement uses TRBV7-2 and TRBJ1-2; possibly TRBD1 for D (5 bases). The germline gives CDR1 SGHTA, CDR2 FQGNSA. The CDR3 has 13 residues. Trimming cost V 5 bases and J 5 bases, with 12 bases left between them. In nucleotides, the CDR3 is TGTGCCAGCAGCCAGGGACGGAAATATGGCTACACCTTC. It is translated as CASSQGRKYGYTF.

This clonotype was seen only a few times. The chain couples TRBV10-3 to TRBJ1-5, with D unresolved. The CDR3 runs 15 residues. V shed 3 bases and J shed 0 bases, with 9 bases lying between them. Per germline, CDR1 ENHRY and CDR2 SYGVKD. The CDR3 sequence is CAISDRGDSNQPQHF. The DNA for the CDR3 is TGTGCCATCAGTGACCGTGGGGATAGCAATCAGCCCCAGCATTTT.

This clonotype was observed at least ten times. This chain links TRBV29-1 with TRBJ1-1, with D possibly matching TRBD1 (6 bases). Germline CDR1 and CDR2: SQVTM and ANQGSEA. V lost 6 bases and J lost 4, with 15 bases in between. The CDR3 totals 13 residues. The CDR3 DNA reads as TGCAGCGTCCTCAAAGGGGGGGGCACTGAAGCTTTCTTT. It specifies CSVLKGGGTEAFF. The whole variable domain, filled in from reference TRBV29-1 and TRBJ1-1, reads SAVISQKPSRDICQRGTSLTIQCQVDSQVTMMFWYRQQPGQSLTLIATANQGSEATYESGFVIDKFPISRPNLTFSTLTVSNMSPEDSSIYLCSVLKGGGTEAFFGQGTRLTVV.

This clonotype was found many times. The chain combines TRBV19 with TRBJ1-6; no firm D call. The germline V and J ends were trimmed by 7 bases and 8 bases, with 18 bases remaining between them. The germline gives CDR1 LNHDA, CDR2 SQIVND (reference sequence). This CDR3 is built from 15 residues. The CDR3 nucleotides are TGTGCCAGTACCCAGAAGACAAGGGTTGATTCACCCCTCCACTTT. It is translated as CASTQKTRVDSPLHF.

In this sample, this clonotype turned up many times. The gene calls are TRBV7-2 and TRBJ1-2; D possibly corresponds to TRBD1 (5 bases). V lost 5 bases and J lost 8, with 15 bases in between. The CDR3 sequence is 13 residues long. Germline V lookup: CDR1 SGHTA, CDR2 FQGNSA. The CDR3 sequence is CASSPLGAYGYTF. The DNA of the CDR3 is TGTGCCAGCAGCCCCCTCGGGGCCTACGGCTACACCTTC.

The genes are TRBV19 and TRBJ1-5; 8 nucleotides line up with TRBD1. The CDR3 is 14 residues long. Germline assignment: CDR1 LNHDA and CDR2 SQIVND (reference sequence). V dropped 3 bases and J dropped 6; count of bases not matched to a gene: 4. The CDR3 loop reads CASSIQGAIQPQHF. The CDR3 region has the DNA TGTGCCAGTAGTATTCAGGGGGCGATTCAGCCCCAGCATTTT.

Turning to this clonotype: A much larger clone differs by one base, so this may be a read error. The chain combines TRBV11-1 with TRBJ2-2; TRBD1 agrees at 8 bases. The CDR3 has 15 amino acids. Germline CDR1 SGHAT, CDR2 FQDESV (reference sequence). The CDR3 spells CANSPQGARTGELFF. As DNA, the CDR3 is TGTGCCAACAGCCCGCAGGGGGCGCGCACCGGGGAGCTGTTTTTT.

This clonotype was seen many times. CDR3 DNA sequence: TGTGCCAGCAGCCCCGGGACTAGGGGGTACTTC. It yields the protein CASSPGTRGYF. This rearrangement joins TRBV7-2 to TRBJ2-5; TRBD2 matches 8 bases. The germline V gene has CDR1 SGHTA and CDR2 FQGNSA. The J segment lost 13 bases and the V segment lost 5 bases, leaving 6 bases of the junction unmatched. This CDR3 is 11 amino acids long.

V usage is TRBV6-1 and J usage is TRBJ1-1; D perhaps matches TRBD1 (6 bases). There are 16 residues in the CDR3. The germline V gene has CDR1 MNHNS and CDR2 SASEGT. V was cut by 5 bases and J by 1 base, with 17 bases left in between. This CDR3 is CASSSAGVSGNTEAFF. The CDR3 nucleotides read TGTGCCAGCAGTTCGGCAGGGGTATCAGGGAACACTGAAGCTTTCTTT.